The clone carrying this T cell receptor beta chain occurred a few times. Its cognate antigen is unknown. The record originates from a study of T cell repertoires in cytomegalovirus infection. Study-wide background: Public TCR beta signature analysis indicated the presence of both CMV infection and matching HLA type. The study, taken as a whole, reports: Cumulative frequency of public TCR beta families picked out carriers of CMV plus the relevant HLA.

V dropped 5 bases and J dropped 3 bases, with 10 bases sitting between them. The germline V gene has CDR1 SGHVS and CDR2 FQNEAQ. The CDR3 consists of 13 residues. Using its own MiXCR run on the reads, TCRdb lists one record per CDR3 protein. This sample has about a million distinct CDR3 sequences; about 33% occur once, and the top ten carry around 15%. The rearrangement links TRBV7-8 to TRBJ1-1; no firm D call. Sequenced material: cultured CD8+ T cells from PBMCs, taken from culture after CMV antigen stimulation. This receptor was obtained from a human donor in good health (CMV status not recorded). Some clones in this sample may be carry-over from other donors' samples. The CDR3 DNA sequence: TGTGCCAGCAGCCCCTTTTTGGACACTGAAGCTTTCTTT. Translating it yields CASSPFLDTEAFF.